Each of the 3 T cell receptor beta chains below was sequenced from the same sample in a study of T cells in Graves' hyperthyroidism and ophthalmopathy. Regions amplified from RNA transcripts were the TCR beta CDR3 regions. The TCR CDR3 was amplified in a first-round RT-PCR using the HTBI primer set. Using its own MiXCR run on the multiplex PCR reads, TCRdb lists one record per CDR3 protein. The data show 530,000 or so distinct CDR3 sequences, with roughly a quarter seen just once and approximately 10% held by the top ten. Sequencing was performed on blood. These receptors came from a woman aged 30 to 39 with Graves' ophthalmopathy.

This clonotype was recorded many times. The chain carries TRBV18 and TRBJ2-7, with D uncertain. Germline loops: CDR1 KGHSH, CDR2 LQKENI. The CDR3 runs to 13 residues. Trimming took off 4 bases at V and 5 bases at J, with 12 bases between the two ends. CDR3 DNA: TGTGCCAGCTCACGAGTATTGGGCGACGAGCAGTACTTC. Protein: CASSRVLGDEQYF.

This clonotype has ten or more counts. The gene calls are TRBV6-1 and TRBJ2-2; D may match TRBD1 or TRBD2 (7 bases each). The CDR3 is 15 amino acids. Germline CDR1 is MNHNS and CDR2 is SASEGT. Trimming stripped 7 bases from V and 6 bases from J, with 18 bases between. The CDR3 loop is CASTWGGGAPGELFF. In DNA form, the CDR3 reads TGTGCCAGCACCTGGGGAGGGGGCGCCCCCGGGGAGCTGTTTTTT.

A single count supports this clonotype. The chain recombines TRBV4-1 with TRBJ1-5; no reliable D call. Germline lookup yields CDR1 MGHRA and CDR2 YSYEKL. This CDR3 spans 13 amino acids. V dropped 2 bases and J dropped 3 bases, with 5 bases sitting between them. DNA for the CDR3: TGCGCCAGCAGCCAAACAGTCAATCAGCCCCAGCATTTT. Translating it yields CASSQTVNQPQHF.